This record looks at one T cell receptor (beta chain) sequence and its context. This clonotype has ten or more counts. Its recognized antigen is unknown. The sample holds no much larger clone one base away, and base qualities are not on file. The data are from a study of human T cells and chemical hapten exposure (dated by TCRdb to 2020 to 2023). For context, the study as a whole: For sensitization, 2% DPC in acetone was applied to a roughly 2 cm by roughly 2 cm area of upper inner arm skin. Throughout the study period of roughly 24 weeks, patients also received therapeutic DPC doses to the scalp every week. Patch tests used Finn chambers with 0.01% DPC on the upper back, scored after 6 days by International Contact Dermatitis Research Group standards. The mostly female patient cohort included alopecia areata with under or over 50% scalp involvement, alopecia totalis and alopecia universalis. The libraries were sequenced as a pool, and the TCR yield per sample differed mostly because of small variations in library volumes within the pool. Peripheral blood TCR repertoire changes were tracked in vivo in alopecia patients during primary and secondary sensitization to the hapten diphenylcyclopropenone (DPC). Patient blood was sampled pre-sensitization (week 0) and at 2, 6 and about 24 weeks after DPC sensitization. Roughly 30 alopecia patients provided blood for TCR sequencing at one to four time points (pre-sensitization, 2, 6 and 24 weeks).

The CDR3 holds 15 amino acids from the cysteine to the phenylalanine. The read is trimmed to its CDR3 DNA, 45 bases read in frame from base 1. The germline V gene gives CDR1 as MNHEY and CDR2 as SVGAGI. Relative to germline, V is 8 bases shorter and J is 5 bases shorter, with 21 bases between their ends. Broad study findings and their caveats: A positive correlation was found between the number of PT1 expanded TCRs and patch test score, with significance reached at thresholds 8, 16 and 32 but not 4. Compared with pre-sensitization or healthy control sets, expanded TCRs formed significantly more large CDR3 similarity clusters, which is consistent with antigen-driven responses. After repeated subsampling, the strength of the expansion versus patch-test correlation and the threshold at which it became significant changed. Alopecia, a presumed autoimmune disease, was present in all patients, so the immune response of the patients might differ from that of healthy individuals. DPC sensitization did not change how many TCRs were above 1 in 1000 frequency, and no evidence was found of alterations in global repertoire structure.

Library method: RACE. Sequencing used a NextSeq 500. Library preparation attached unique molecular identifiers to individual cDNA molecules for quantitative, reproducible TCR counting. For every blood RNA sample, sequencing covered both the TCR alpha and TCR beta chains. Per the authors' processing: Samples had a median of about 96,000 TCRs, with a range from roughly 23,224 to 750,000. V, J and CDR3 annotation of the TCR reads was carried out using the Decombinator software suite. For the PS versus PT1 abundance plots, all samples were subsampled to the same number of TCRs (28,000). Expanded TCRs were defined as absent before sensitization and observed at least eight times at the 2-week time point. The public sequencing data were trimmed at Q25 with fastp and processed into clonotypes with MiXCR by TCRdb, which kept only in-frame beta chains. Duplicate CDR3 protein sequences are folded into a single record with the most common DNA and genes. The V and J calls come from TCRdb's annotation, not from the publication. The sample table shows about 84,000 distinct CDR3 sequences, and under 14% are seen once. About 3.5% of the sample is taken by the ten largest.

The time point label of this sample denotes: patch test 3, about 24 weeks after DPC sensitization. The treatment or condition label, as the study defines it: therapeutic diphenylcyclopropenone sensitization with weekly scalp DPC. Blood at each patch-test visit was drawn before the patch test was applied. To be eligible, patients had to be aged 18 to 70, diagnosed with alopecia and judged suitable for DPC therapy, while pregnant patients were excluded. Unfractionated whole blood was collected in Tempus Blood RNA tubes, and total RNA was extracted from that blood. The chain couples TRBV6-5 to TRBJ2-5, with a weak D call of TRBD2 (6 bases match). The sample was whole blood, taken in connection with sensitization to the hapten diphenylcyclopropenone (DPC). The TCR originated in a woman aged 45-65 years with alopecia areata. Some clones in this sample may be carry-over from other donors' samples. This receptor carries the CDR3 CASAYGTAGSETQYF. In nucleotides, the sequence is TGTGCCAGCGCTTACGGTACTGCGGGATCGGAGACCCAGTACTTC.